The 11 T cell receptor beta chains given below trace back to one sample, sequenced in a study of T-cell reconstitution after alpha-beta-depleted transplantation in children. The TCRbeta library incorporated unique molecular identifiers. TCRdb used MiXCR to reprocess the PCR reads, holding one entry per CDR3 protein. The data show about 540,000 distinct CDR3 sequences, 18% seen once. The specimen was PBMCs from the stem cell graft donor, collected from the stem cell graft. The source is a human donor who donated a stem cell graft to a child with acute lymphoblastic leukemia.

This clonotype was observed a handful of times. The J gene is TRBJ1-1, the V gene TRBV20-1, with D unresolved. Trimming pared 4 bases from V and 1 base from J, leaving 16 bases between. CDR1 and CDR2 from the germline V gene are DFQATT and SNEGSKA (reference sequence). CDR3 length: 15 residues. The CDR3 sequence is CSAILPSRRNTEAFF. Written as DNA, the CDR3 is TGCAGTGCTATCCTTCCTAGCCGGAGGAACACTGAAGCTTTCTTT.

CDR3 region: CASSRGSRIDTQYF. CDR3 in DNA: TGTGCCAGCTCTAGGGGAAGTCGGATAGATACGCAGTATTTT. The rearrangement links TRBV18 to TRBJ2-3; D is perhaps TRBD1 (5 bases). With 6 bases removed from V and 5 bases from J, the gap between germline ends came to 15 bases. The CDR3 spans 14 residues. Germline CDR1 and CDR2: KGHSH and LQKENI.

This clonotype was detected a few times. This sequence joins TRBV20-1 and TRBJ2-1; D is possibly TRBD2 (6 bases). The CDR3 consists of 19 residues. CDR1 is DFQATT, CDR2 SNEGSKA, per germline (reference sequence). Between the trimmed V and J ends, which lost 3 bases and 7 bases, there was a span of 31 bases. CDR3 protein: CSASPGSGAGGRRANEQFF. CDR3 coding DNA: TGCAGTGCTAGTCCGGGCTCGGGAGCAGGTGGCCGAAGAGCGAATGAGCAGTTCTTC.

The chain has TRBV20-1 and TRBJ2-2; tentatively, D is TRBD2 (7 bases). Per the germline V gene, CDR1 is DFQATT and CDR2 is SNEGSKA (reference sequence). V was cut by 5 bases and J by 3 bases, with 19 bases left in between. The CDR3 spans 16 residues. Written as DNA, the CDR3 is TGCAGTGCTGACGGAGGGGGGGGAATACACACCGGGGAGCTGTTTTTT. It specifies CSADGGGGIHTGELFF.

This clonotype was observed a handful of times. The rearrangement links TRBV18 to TRBJ1-1; D is perhaps TRBD1 (5 bases). The CDR3 covers 12 residues. With 0 bases removed from V and 11 bases from J, the gap between germline ends came to 10 bases. Germline assignment: CDR1 KGHSH and CDR2 LQKENI. CDR3 bases: TGTGCCAGCTCACCACCCACGGGGGTGGCTTTCTTT. Translation gives CASSPPTGVAFF.

The table lists this clonotype with a few counts. V is TRBV7-9 and J is TRBJ2-1; D not resolved. This CDR3 contains 17 residues. Germline V gives CDR1 SEHNR, CDR2 FQNEAQ (reference sequence). Between the trimmed V and J ends, which lost 5 bases and 0 bases, there was a span of 17 bases. The DNA for the CDR3 is TGTGCCAGCAGCAGCCCCCCCCGGGCCAACTCCTACAATGAGCAGTTCTTC. As protein: CASSSPPRANSYNEQFF.

This clonotype occurred many times. The chain recombines TRBV12-3 or TRBV12-4 with TRBJ1-1; D possibly corresponds to TRBD1 (6 bases). The V and J ends lost 8 bases and 5 bases respectively, with 12 bases between them. CDR3 size: 12 residues. CDR3 nucleotide sequence: TGTGCCAGCCGTCTCAGGGGAACTGAAGCTTTCTTT. Protein product: CASRLRGTEAFF.

V usage is TRBV14 and J usage is TRBJ2-5; unclear D gene. This CDR3 has 19 amino acids. Germline CDR1 reads SGHDN; CDR2 reads FVKESK. V lost 3 bases and J lost 2, with 25 bases in between. The CDR3 loop is CASSHLGSEVRARQETQYF. In DNA form, the CDR3 reads TGTGCCAGCAGCCATCTAGGCTCCGAGGTCCGAGCGAGGCAAGAGACCCAGTACTTC.

The CDR3 DNA follows: TGTGCCAGCAGCAAGACTAGCGGGATAGGTGGGGATACGCAGTATTTT. Translating it yields CASSKTSGIGGDTQYF. This chain links TRBV6-1 with TRBJ2-3; TRBD2 matches 11 bases. The V segment lost 6 bases and the J segment 6 bases; nucleotides outside the gene matches: 11. The CDR3 covers 16 residues. Germline V gene sequence: CDR1 MNHNS, CDR2 SASEGT.

This clonotype was seen a few times. This chain uses TRBV19 with TRBJ2-7; 7 nucleotides line up with TRBD1. From germline, CDR1 is LNHDA and CDR2 SQIVND (reference sequence). This CDR3 spans 14 amino acids. J gave up 5 bases and V 5 bases, and 9 bases lay outside the gene matches. This CDR3 is CASSLVTGIHEQYF. CDR3 coding DNA: TGTGCCAGTAGTCTCGTGACAGGGATCCACGAGCAGTACTTC.

This clonotype has only a few counts. The chain recombines TRBV5-1 with TRBJ2-3; D might be TRBD1 (5 bases). CDR1 and CDR2 (germline): SGHRS, YFSETQ. The V end lost 0 bases, the J end lost 5 bases, and 10 bases lay between the germline ends. The CDR3 length is 14 residues. CDR3 coding DNA: TGCGCCAGCAGCTTGGGCAGGGTCGGAGATACGCAGTATTTT. Translated, it gives CASSLGRVGDTQYF.